The present entry profiles one T cell receptor (beta chain) with its context. Authors' data handling: Amplifying reference gene primers gave estimates of nucleated cell counts. The data were produced by immunoSEQ multiplex PCR, yet TCRdb's version contains in-frame clones alone and is incomplete. From that table come the V and J calls and clone size; the DNA was used to work out D and trimming. Here the sample spans around 300,000 clones, roughly 90% being singletons. The data belong to a study of blood T cell repertoires in COVID-19. The germline gives CDR1 MNHEY, CDR2 SVGAGI. The length of the CDR3 is 14 residues. V was clipped by 2 bases and J by 0 bases, with 7 bases between them.

The sequence came from a man aged 18-30 years with active or convalescent COVID-19. The chain joins TRBV6-5 to TRBJ1-2; D gene uncertain. The specimen was peripheral blood. The CDR3 DNA reads TGTGCCAGCAGTTACGGCCAGGCTAACTATGGCTACACCTTC. Translating gives CASSYGQANYGYTF.